This T cell receptor beta chain was retrieved from a study of T cell responses to AZD1222 COVID-19 vaccine. Findings of the study overall: Increases in Spike-specific TCR breadth and depth were seen after two AZD1222 doses. Repertoires were obtained solely post-peak T cell response. In a largely white British group with more females than males, clonal diversity was possibly underestimated.

This clone showed up just once. Antigen: not known. The V and J ends lost 6 bases and 3 bases, in that order; junction bases with no gene match: 6. The CDR3 is 15 amino acids. Germline-derived CDR1 and CDR2 are SGHTA and FQGNSA. Some clones are missing from TCRdb's copy, which holds only in-frame ones; the method was immunoSEQ multiplex PCR. The repertoire holds roughly 150,000 clones, with approximately 91% as singletons. The sample in question was peripheral blood, obtained 28 days after the second AZD1222 dose. The V call is TRBV7-2, the J call TRBJ2-1, with 9 bases aligning to TRBD1. The TCR sequence derives from an adult who received the AZD1222 COVID-19 vaccine. The CDR3 loop reads CASRSDRGGYNEQFF. DNA of the CDR3: TGTGCCAGCAGGAGCGACAGGGGGGGCTACAATGAGCAGTTCTTC.